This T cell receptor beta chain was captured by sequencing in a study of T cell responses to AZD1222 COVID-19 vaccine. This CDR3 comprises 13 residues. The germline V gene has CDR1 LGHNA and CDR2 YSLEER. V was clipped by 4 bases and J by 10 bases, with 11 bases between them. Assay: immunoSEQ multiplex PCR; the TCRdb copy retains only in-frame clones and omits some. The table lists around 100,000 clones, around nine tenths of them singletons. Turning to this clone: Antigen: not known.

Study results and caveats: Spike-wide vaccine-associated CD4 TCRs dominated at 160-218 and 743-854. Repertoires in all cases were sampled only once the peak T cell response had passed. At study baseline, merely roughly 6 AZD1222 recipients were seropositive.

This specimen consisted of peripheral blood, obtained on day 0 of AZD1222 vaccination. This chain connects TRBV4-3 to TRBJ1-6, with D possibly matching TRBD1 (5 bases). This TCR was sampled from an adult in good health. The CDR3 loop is CASSLGGYSPLHF. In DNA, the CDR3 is TGCGCCAGCAGCCTGGGGGGGTACTCACCCCTCCACTTT.